This T cell receptor (beta chain) was observed in a study of vaccination effects on CD4 cells after COVID-19. Sequencing followed a ViraFEST assay step that expanded antigen-specific CD4+ T cells with viral peptide pools. Researchers isolated CD4+ T cells once less than 13 days of culture had elapsed. All study participants received two doses of BNT162b2 or mRNA-1273 vaccine. Data came from immunoSEQ multiplex PCR; TCRdb stores just in-frame clones and leaves some out. The sample gives some 74,000 clones, 80% to 85% of which show up once; approximately 1.2% is in the top ten. Trimming removed 5 bases from V and 0 bases from J; junction bases left unmatched: 9. The CDR3 totals 18 residues. Germline CDR1 and CDR2: SGHTA and FQGTGA. A remark on this clone: What it binds is unknown.

The receptor was isolated from a human donor who received a COVID-19 vaccine. The J gene is TRBJ2-6, the V gene TRBV7-3, with 8 bases identical to TRBD1. The starting material was CD4+ T cells from PBMCs cultured with HCoV-229E spike peptides, obtained after COVID-19 vaccination. The CDR3 region has the DNA TGTGCCAGCAGCCTTACGGGACAGGAGAGCTCTGGGGCCAACGTCCTGACTTTC. This translates into CASSLTGQESSGANVLTF.